The present TCR beta chain was sequenced within a study of cytotoxic CD8 clonotypes in ibrutinib-treated CLL. V shed 4 bases, J shed 5 bases, and the junction held 14 bases outside the gene matches. The CDR3 runs to 17 residues. CDR1 is ENHRY and CDR2 is SYGVKD in the germline V gene. General study points: Timing of sampling differed between sustained-remission and progressing patients.

Assay used: immunoSEQ multiplex PCR; TCRdb lists only in-frame clones, some missing. The sample comprises 250,000 to 350,000 clones, roughly four fifths of which are singletons, and about 6% rests with the top ten. Worth noting for this clone: Its antigen is still unknown.

The sequences come from PBMCs, collected at disease progression, from a patient treated with ibrutinib. V gene TRBV10-3 combines with J gene TRBJ2-1; 7 bases align to TRBD2. The sequence came from a human donor with chronic lymphocytic leukemia. The CDR3 loop is CAISGVVTSQPHNEQFF. The CDR3 coding sequence is TGTGCCATCAGTGGGGTGGTGACTAGCCAACCCCACAATGAGCAGTTCTTC.